Following are 22 T cell receptor beta chains from one sample sequenced in a study of blood T cell repertoires in COVID-19 (dated by TCRdb to 2018 to 2020). Receptors were amplified or captured by the immunoSEQ multiplex PCR assay. TCRdb obtained this table from immuneACCESS and retained in-frame rearrangements with V and J assigned. These tables miss some clones; where compared with another copy, unresolved V genes account for less than half of the shortfall, and the remainder is unexplained. For this sample there are 350,000 to 500,000 clones; over 85% appear just once. The ten largest clones capture 0.7% to 0.85% of the sample. Source material: peripheral blood. The receptors shown here come from a man between 18 and 35 years old with COVID-19, enrolled during active disease.

The chain links TRBV2 to TRBJ2-7; D remains unclear. This CDR3 spans 14 amino acids. V was shortened by 7 bases and J by 3 bases, with 16 bases between the two germline ends. CDR1 SNHLY and CDR2 FYNNEI come from the germline V gene. Here the CDR3 reads CASIPSREDYEQYF. The CDR3 nucleotides are TGTGCCAGCATTCCGAGTCGAGAAGACTACGAGCAGTACTTC. The variable domain in full, with the rest retrieved from reference TRBV2 and TRBJ2-7, is EPEVTQTPSHQVTQMGQEVILRCVPISNHLYFYWYRQILGQKVEFLVSFYNNEISEKSEIFDDQFSVERPDGSNFTLKIRSTKLEDSAMYFCASIPSREDYEQYFGPGTRLTVT.

The rearrangement links TRBV2 to TRBJ2-1; the D is unclear. Germline V gives CDR1 SNHLY, CDR2 FYNNEI. There are 14 residues in the CDR3. V shed 0 bases and J shed 9 bases, with 12 bases lying between them. In DNA, the CDR3 is TGTGCCAGCAGTGAAGCGCTGGGCATGGTTGAGCAGTTCTTC. Protein product: CASSEALGMVEQFF. The full variable domain, in which reference TRBV2 and TRBJ2-1 provide the parts outside the CDR3, is EPEVTQTPSHQVTQMGQEVILRCVPISNHLYFYWYRQILGQKVEFLVSFYNNEISEKSEIFDDQFSVERPDGSNFTLKIRSTKLEDSAMYFCASSEALGMVEQFFGPGTRLTVL.

The chain joins TRBV28 to TRBJ1-2; tentative D call: TRBD1 (5 bases). Germline CDR1 is MDHEN and CDR2 is SYDVKM. Trimming left V 2 bases short and J 8 bases short, with 12 bases between. The CDR3 runs to 13 residues. DNA for the CDR3: TGTGCCAGCAGTTTACTAGGGGCCCGGGGCTACACCTTC. Translated: CASSLLGARGYTF.

The chain employs TRBV2 and TRBJ2-2; tentative D call: TRBD2 (6 bases). The V gene lost 4 bases and the J gene lost 1 base, with 13 bases spanning the gap. The CDR3 consists of 16 residues. CDR1 SNHLY and CDR2 FYNNEI come from the germline V gene. The CDR3 reads CASSGGGMGNTGELFF. CDR3 coding DNA: TGTGCCAGCAGTGGGGGCGGGATGGGGAACACCGGGGAGCTGTTTTTT.

A few counts support this clone. The V call is TRBV5-6, the J call TRBJ2-7; TRBD1 matches at 12 bases. The CDR3 loop spans 18 amino acids. After removal of 2 bases from V and 6 bases from J, the junction contained 15 bases not matched to a gene. Germline V gene data show CDR1 as SGHDT and CDR2 as YYEEEE. CDR3 amino acids: CASSFPVRGTGGSGEQYF. CDR3 in DNA: TGTGCCAGCAGCTTTCCAGTTCGCGGGACAGGGGGCTCCGGCGAGCAGTACTTC.

The chain joins TRBV12-5 to TRBJ2-3, with no clear D. V shed 5 bases and J shed 6 bases, with 9 bases lying between them. The CDR3 totals 12 residues. Germline CDR1 and CDR2: LGHNT and FRNRAP. The CDR3 sequence is CASGPTVDTQYF. CDR3 DNA sequence: TGTGCTAGTGGTCCTACGGTGGATACGCAGTATTTT.

CDR3 in amino acids: CASSSLSRNEQFF. In DNA form, the CDR3 reads TGTGCCAGCAGTTCCCTTAGCAGAAATGAGCAGTTCTTC. The chain recombines TRBV27 with TRBJ2-1; D ambiguous. Germline V gene sequence: CDR1 MNHEY, CDR2 SMNVEV (reference sequence). Trimming stripped 4 bases from V and 7 bases from J, with 11 bases between. This CDR3 has 13 amino acids.

This clone has a single count. The chain has TRBV2 and TRBJ1-1; D remains unclear. The CDR3 extends over 12 amino acids. Germline loops: CDR1 SNHLY, CDR2 FYNNEI. Trimming removed 8 bases from V and 8 bases from J, with 15 bases in between. CDR3 region: CASREIILEAFF. The CDR3 nucleotides are TGTGCCAGCCGGGAGATAATATTAGAAGCTTTCTTT.

This clone has only one observation. The genes are TRBV5-1 and TRBJ2-7, with D perhaps matching TRBD1 (5 bases). V was trimmed by 0 bases and J by 4 bases, leaving 14 bases between them. Germline values: CDR1 SGHRS, CDR2 YFSETQ. The CDR3 contains 15 residues. CDR3: CASSLAVGLVYEQYF. CDR3 sequence (DNA): TGCGCCAGCAGCTTGGCTGTGGGGCTTGTATACGAGCAGTACTTC.

The rearrangement joins TRBV3-1 (or the pseudogene TRBV3-2) to TRBJ2-5; weak D call: TRBD2 (7 bases). Germline lookup yields CDR1 LGHDT and CDR2 YNNKEL (reference sequence). V shed 7 bases and J shed 3 bases, with 12 bases lying between them. This CDR3 comprises 13 residues. CDR3: CASTRGGEETQYF. In DNA, the CDR3 is TGTGCCAGCACCAGAGGGGGGGAAGAGACCCAGTACTTC.

In DNA form, the CDR3 reads TGTGCCACTCGGACAGGGGTCGGAGAGACCCAGTACTTC. It translates to CATRTGVGETQYF. This chain uses TRBV24-1 with TRBJ2-5; 9 bases line up with TRBD1. The CDR3 covers 13 residues. CDR1 and CDR2 from the germline V gene are KGHDR and SFDVKD. J gave up 4 bases and V 10 bases, and 6 bases lay outside the gene matches.

The V and J genes are TRBV7-2 and TRBJ2-2; TRBD2 agrees at 8 bases. Germline V gives CDR1 SGHTA, CDR2 FQGNSA. V shed 2 bases and J 5 bases; nucleotides not matched to a gene: 10. The CDR3 sequence is 17 residues long. For the CDR3, the DNA is TGTGCCAGCAGCTTATACCCTAGCGGGCCGGTGACCGGGGAGCTGTTTTTT. As protein: CASSLYPSGPVTGELFF.

The V call is TRBV28, the J call TRBJ1-5; perhaps TRBD1 as D (6 bases). The V gene lost 5 bases and the J gene lost 0 bases, with 8 bases spanning the gap. Per germline, CDR1 MDHEN and CDR2 SYDVKM. CDR3 size: 14 residues. As DNA, the CDR3 is TGTGCCAGCAGTCAGGGGAGTAGCAATCAGCCCCAGCATTTT. Translation: CASSQGSSNQPQHF.

The count of this clone is one. The genes are TRBV18 and TRBJ1-6; TRBD1 might be the D (5 bases). The CDR3 covers 17 residues. Trimming took off 1 base at V and 5 bases at J, with 15 bases between the two ends. Per the germline V gene, CDR1 is KGHSH and CDR2 is LQKENI. The CDR3 nucleotides are TGTGCCAGCTCACCACTCCCCGGGGGAGGCGATAATTCACCCCTCCACTTT. This sequence encodes CASSPLPGGGDNSPLHF.

This clone was counted only a few times. The chain uses TRBV3-1 (or the pseudogene TRBV3-2) and TRBJ1-2; D might be TRBD1 (6 bases). Deletions cut 6 bases from V and 6 bases from J, with 14 bases between. This CDR3 is 13 amino acids long. Germline V CDR1 and CDR2: LGHDT, YNNKEL (reference sequence). The CDR3, as DNA: TGTGCCAGCAGGATAACAGGGTATGATGGCTACACCTTC. It yields the protein CASRITGYDGYTF.

The chain recombines TRBV29-1 with TRBJ2-5; 7 nucleotides match TRBD2. V lost 0 bases and J lost 1; bases outside the gene matches: 5. The CDR3 has 15 amino acids. Germline CDR1 and CDR2: SQVTM and ANQGSEA. CDR3 sequence reads: CSVEDIGGIQETQYF. CDR3 in DNA: TGCAGCGTTGAAGATATCGGGGGGATCCAAGAGACCCAGTACTTC.

The chain combines TRBV5-6 with TRBJ1-1; D uncertain. The CDR3 totals 14 residues. Trimming pared 1 base from V and 2 bases from J, leaving 9 bases between. The germline V gene has CDR1 SGHDT and CDR2 YYEEEE. The CDR3 protein is CASSLWQINTEAFF. The CDR3 DNA is TGTGCCAGCAGCTTGTGGCAGATCAACACTGAAGCTTTCTTT.

The chain carries TRBV6-6 and TRBJ2-4; D is undetermined. Germline assignment: CDR1 MNHNY and CDR2 SVGAGI (reference sequence). V was trimmed by 0 bases and J by 1 base, leaving 10 bases between them. The CDR3 extends over 16 amino acids. The CDR3 loop reads CASSYSTSGAKNIQYF. DNA for the CDR3: TGTGCCAGCAGTTACTCCACCTCCGGTGCCAAAAACATTCAGTACTTC.

J is TRBJ1-2 and V is TRBV7-9; TRBD1 might be the D (5 bases). Germline loops: CDR1 SEHNR, CDR2 FQNEAQ (reference sequence). Trimming took off 1 base at V and 2 bases at J, with 8 bases between the two ends. The CDR3 totals 14 residues. CDR3: CASSLEGQNYGYTF. The CDR3 DNA reads TGTGCCAGCAGCTTAGAGGGGCAGAACTATGGCTACACCTTC.

The V and J genes are TRBV14 and TRBJ2-1, with 8 bases that match TRBD2. Germline values: CDR1 SGHDN, CDR2 FVKESK. V was pared by 4 bases and J by 7 bases, with 9 bases of the junction left unmatched. CDR3 length: 15 residues. The CDR3 DNA reads as TGTGCCAGCAGCCTAACTAGTGGCGGGAGGAATGAGCAGTTCTTC. Protein product: CASSLTSGGRNEQFF.

The chain joins TRBV2 to TRBJ2-7, with D possibly matching TRBD1 (6 bases). Trimming took off 8 bases at V and 2 bases at J, with 13 bases between the two ends. The CDR3 extends over 13 amino acids. The germline V gene encodes CDR1 SNHLY and CDR2 FYNNEI. CDR3 sequence reads: CASSRTATYEQYF. The CDR3 DNA reads TGTGCCAGCTCGAGGACAGCGACCTACGAGCAGTACTTC. Together with reference TRBV2 and TRBJ2-7, the CDR3 gives the full variable domain: EPEVTQTPSHQVTQMGQEVILRCVPISNHLYFYWYRQILGQKVEFLVSFYNNEISEKSEIFDDQFSVERPDGSNFTLKIRSTKLEDSAMYFCASSRTATYEQYFGPGTRLTVT.

The rearrangement uses TRBV7-2 and TRBJ2-1; D is ambiguous. The germline gives CDR1 SGHTA, CDR2 FQGNSA. The CDR3 has 13 amino acids. V lost 0 bases, J lost 4 bases, and 4 bases lay in between. The CDR3 DNA is TGTGCCAGCAGCTTAGCCAGTTACAATGAGCAGTTCTTC. Protein sequence: CASSLASYNEQFF.